This T cell receptor (beta chain) was profiled in a study of cytomegalovirus exposure and HLA in healthy donors. Overall study: Approximately 190 million T cells yielded 117 million unique TCR beta sequences, as an earlier analysis found. The study placed over 65% of its approximately 400 genotyped donors in the Caucasian-associated ancestry cluster.

With 60 Vbeta and 13 Jbeta primers, the PCR was carried out. Measured with immunoSEQ multiplex PCR; TCRdb has only the in-frame clones, and not every one. The sample table includes about 130,000 clones. General study findings and limits: Accurate prediction of most subjects' HLA-A and HLA-B alleles from TCR beta sequences was reported. Reports described diagnosis of cytomegalovirus status by the classifier as highly specific and sensitive.

As for this clone: Its antigen is unidentified.

CDR1 is MNHEY and CDR2 is SMNVEV in the germline V gene (reference sequence). This CDR3 has 16 residues. Trimming cost V 5 bases and J 4 bases; bases outside gene matches: 7. Sequenced material: PBMCs. The chain couples TRBV27 to TRBJ2-1, with 11 bases that match TRBD2. The TCR comes from an older woman in good health and CMV-seronegative. CDR3 in amino acids: CASSIVAGGPYNEQFF. In DNA form, the CDR3 reads TGTGCCAGCAGTATAGTAGCGGGAGGGCCTTACAATGAGCAGTTCTTC.